These 15 T cell receptor beta chains were sequenced from one sample in a study of graft-versus-host responses after intestinal transplantation. Assay: immunoSEQ multiplex PCR; the TCRdb copy retains only in-frame clones and omits some. The repertoire holds approximately 120,000 clones, with around nine tenths as singletons. These receptors have no identified antigens. Source: unstimulated CD4+ T cells sorted from spleen or lymph node cells, taken before intestinal transplant. These receptors all stem from a human donor who received an intestinal transplant.

The CDR3 loop is CASSLVWRGGTEAFF. CDR3 bases: TGTGCCAGCAGCTTAGTTTGGAGAGGGGGCACTGAAGCTTTCTTT. V and J are TRBV7-2 and TRBJ1-1; TRBD1 might be the D (6 bases). This CDR3 spans 15 amino acids. Trimming pared 1 base from V and 4 bases from J, leaving 13 bases between. Germline V gene data show CDR1 as SGHTA and CDR2 as FQGNSA.

The V call is TRBV14, the J call TRBJ1-1, with D tentatively TRBD1 (5 bases). V gave up 4 bases and J gave up 4 bases, with 13 bases separating them. Looked up from germline, CDR1 is SGHDN and CDR2 is FVKESK. The CDR3 sequence is 14 residues long. CDR3 nucleotides: TGTGCCAGCAGCCCCCATTCGGGGGGCACTGAAGCTTTCTTT. It yields the protein CASSPHSGGTEAFF.

This chain joins TRBV11-1 and TRBJ2-7; D is perhaps TRBD2 (7 bases). CDR1 and CDR2 from the germline V gene are SGHAT and FQDESV (reference sequence). Between the trimmed V and J ends, which lost 2 bases and 0 bases, there was a span of 14 bases. The CDR3 has 16 amino acids. This CDR3 reads CASSLLGGGLSYEQYF. In DNA form, the CDR3 reads TGTGCCAGCAGCTTATTAGGCGGGGGCCTCTCCTACGAGCAGTACTTC. Using reference TRBV11-1 and TRBJ2-7 for the parts outside the CDR3, the full variable domain is EAEVAQSPRYKITEKSQAVAFWCDPISGHATLYWYRQILGQGPELLVQFQDESVVDDSQLPKDRFSAERLKGVDSTLKIQPAELGDSAMYLCASSLLGGGLSYEQYFGPGTRLTVT.

The chain is built from TRBV19 and TRBJ1-3; unclear D gene. The CDR3 totals 16 residues. Germline CDR1 and CDR2: LNHDA and SQIVND (reference sequence). The germline V and J ends were trimmed by 5 bases and 0 bases, with 14 bases remaining between them. This chain's CDR3 is CASSYSWLFSGNTIYF. CDR3 DNA sequence: TGTGCCAGTAGTTATTCCTGGCTCTTCTCTGGAAACACCATATATTTT.

The rearrangement joins TRBV25-1 to TRBJ1-5; D is unresolved. There are 13 residues in the CDR3. V shed 4 bases and J shed 7 bases, with 11 bases lying between them. Germline V lookup: CDR1 MGHDK, CDR2 SYGVNS. This chain's CDR3 is CASSASGDQPQHF. The CDR3 DNA is TGTGCCAGCAGTGCCTCTGGTGACCAGCCCCAGCATTTT.

This clone was counted a single time. The J gene is TRBJ2-5, the V gene TRBV5-1, with 9 bases identical to TRBD2. The length of the CDR3 is 16 residues. The germline V gene encodes CDR1 SGHRS and CDR2 YFSETQ. Losses at the gene ends were 4 bases for V and 1 base for J; bases not matched to a gene: 8. Here the CDR3 DNA reads TGCGCCAGCAGCCTGATTGCGGGGGGGGCCCAAGAGACCCAGTACTTC. Its translation is CASSLIAGGAQETQYF.

This sequence joins TRBV27 and TRBJ2-1; no definite D call. CDR3 length: 14 amino acids. Germline V gene lookup returns CDR1 MNHEY and CDR2 SMNVEV (reference sequence). The V gene lost 4 bases and the J gene lost 0 bases, with 7 bases spanning the gap. CDR3 in DNA: TGTGCCAGCAGTTCCAGAAGCTCCTACAATGAGCAGTTCTTC. This translates into CASSSRSSYNEQFF.

The chain uses TRBV9 and TRBJ1-4; TRBD1 is a possible D gene (5 bases). Germline values: CDR1 SGDLS, CDR2 YYNGEE. CDR3 length: 15 residues. The V end lost 2 bases, the J end lost 1 base, and 9 bases lay between the germline ends. The CDR3 DNA follows: TGTGCCAGCAGCGTTCGGGGCGGAACTAATGAAAAACTGTTTTTT. Translation gives CASSVRGGTNEKLFF.

This clone has just one count. V and J are TRBV6-5 and TRBJ2-5, with TRBD1 identical over 7 bases. This CDR3 contains 15 residues. Trimming at V came to 10 bases and at J to 5 bases, leaving 16 bases not matched to a gene. The germline gives CDR1 MNHEY, CDR2 SVGAGI. The CDR3 loop is CATKGAGFIEETQYF. CDR3 bases: TGTGCCACCAAGGGGGCGGGTTTTATTGAGGAGACCCAGTACTTC.

V and J are TRBV18 and TRBJ1-2, with a possible D match to TRBD1 (5 bases). Germline-derived CDR1 and CDR2 are KGHSH and LQKENI. The CDR3 contains 14 residues. V shed 4 bases and J shed 1 base, with 10 bases lying between them. In DNA form, the CDR3 reads TGTGCCAGCTCACTGGGACCGATTAACTATGGCTACACCTTC. It is translated as CASSLGPINYGYTF.

The chain recombines TRBV15 with TRBJ2-7; D perhaps matches TRBD2 (6 bases). Per germline, CDR1 LNHNV and CDR2 YYDKDF (reference sequence). Deletions cut 5 bases from V and 2 bases from J, with 13 bases between. The CDR3 covers 14 residues. The CDR3 protein is CATSSDPGAYEQYF. The CDR3 DNA is TGTGCCACCAGCTCTGATCCGGGGGCCTACGAGCAGTACTTC.

The V and J genes are TRBV2 and TRBJ1-5, with 9 positions matching TRBD1. With V trimmed by 7 bases and J by 4 bases, 2 bases remained unmatched. Germline V gene data show CDR1 as SNHLY and CDR2 as FYNNEI. The CDR3 length is 13 residues. The CDR3: CASKDRGNQPQHF. The CDR3 coding sequence is TGTGCCAGCAAGGACAGGGGAAATCAGCCCCAGCATTTT.

The V and J genes are TRBV4-1 and TRBJ2-1; the D gene is possibly TRBD2 (5 bases). This CDR3 has 11 residues. V lost 3 bases to trimming and J lost 12 bases, with 9 bases between them. Per the germline V gene, CDR1 is MGHRA and CDR2 is YSYEKL. Here the CDR3 DNA reads TGCGCCAGCAGCCAGGGTCGGGGGCAGTTCTTC. Translation gives CASSQGRGQFF.

This clone came up once. The chain recombines TRBV5-1 with TRBJ1-3; the D is unclear. Deletions cut 4 bases from V and 3 bases from J, with 17 bases between. The CDR3 is made up of 16 amino acids. Per germline, CDR1 SGHRS and CDR2 YFSETQ. The CDR3 DNA reads TGCGCCAGCAGCCGTCAGACCTCAGGTAATGGAAACACCATATATTTT. Translated: CASSRQTSGNGNTIYF.

This chain's CDR3 is CASSQNSYNSPLHF. CDR3 nucleotides: TGTGCCAGCAGCCAGAACTCCTATAATTCACCCCTCCACTTT. V is TRBV7-6 and J is TRBJ1-6, with no clear D. Trimming took off 5 bases at V and 0 bases at J, with 5 bases between the two ends. There are 14 residues in the CDR3. The germline V gene has CDR1 SGHVS and CDR2 FNYEAQ.